Below, 30 T cell receptor beta chains from the same sample are listed, as sequenced in a study of blood T cell repertoires in COVID-19. This table comes from immunoSEQ multiplex PCR, and its TCRdb copy is limited to in-frame clones, with some not included. The top ten clones hold about 6.5% of a sample with more than 150,000 clones, roughly 87% of them seen once. Sequencing was performed on PBMCs or T cells enriched from blood (not recorded which). Every receptor here comes from a woman in her forties or fifties who had recovered from COVID-19.

This sequence joins TRBV5-6 and TRBJ1-2; D is perhaps TRBD1 (6 bases). Trimming shortened V by 4 bases and J by 5 bases, and 15 bases separated the two germline ends. The CDR3 covers 14 residues. Germline assignment: CDR1 SGHDT and CDR2 YYEEEE. This chain's CDR3 is CASSPWGTPYGYTF. CDR3 nucleotides: TGTGCCAGCAGCCCCTGGGGGACACCTTATGGCTACACCTTC.

The chain carries TRBV6-5 and TRBJ1-1, with D perhaps matching TRBD1 (6 bases). Germline V lookup: CDR1 MNHEY, CDR2 SVGAGI. The CDR3 is 15 amino acids. Between the trimmed V and J ends, which lost 2 bases and 4 bases, there was a span of 14 bases. The CDR3 reads CASSYTTGFGTEAFF. The CDR3 DNA reads as TGTGCCAGCAGTTACACCACAGGGTTCGGCACTGAAGCTTTCTTT.

The chain uses TRBV7-9 and TRBJ2-2, with D tentatively TRBD1 (6 bases). The CDR3 loop spans 14 amino acids. Per germline, CDR1 SEHNR and CDR2 FQNEAQ (reference sequence). Trimming left V 5 bases short and J 6 bases short, with 13 bases between. CDR3 residues: CASSPQGHPGELFF. CDR3 DNA sequence: TGTGCCAGCAGCCCACAGGGACATCCCGGGGAGCTGTTTTTT. Full variable domain (outside the CDR3, taken from reference TRBV7-9 and TRBJ2-2): DTGVSQNPRHKITKRGQNVTFRCDPISEHNRLYWYRQTLGQGPEFLTYFQNEAQLEKSRLLSDRFSAERPKGSFSTLEIQRTEQGDSAMYLCASSPQGHPGELFFGEGSRLTVL.

The genes are TRBV10-2 and TRBJ1-1; D might be TRBD1 (5 bases). This CDR3 has 13 amino acids. CDR1 is WSHSY, CDR2 SAAADI, per germline. Deletions cut 1 base from V and 6 bases from J, with 9 bases between. As DNA, the CDR3 is TGCGCCAGCAGTGAGTTGCTAGGGGCTGAAGCTTTCTTT. Amino acid sequence: CASSELLGAEAFF.

The V call is TRBV12-5, the J call TRBJ1-1; possibly TRBD1 for D (6 bases). V lost 6 bases to trimming and J lost 5 bases, with 19 bases between them. The CDR3 has 15 residues. Germline-derived CDR1 and CDR2 are LGHNT and FRNRAP. Here the CDR3 DNA reads TGTGCTAGTGGCCTCGGACAGACAATGCAAACTGAAGCTTTCTTT. It yields the protein CASGLGQTMQTEAFF. Based on the CDR3 plus reference TRBV12-5 and TRBJ1-1, the full variable domain is DARVTQTPRHKVTEMGQEVTMRCQPILGHNTVFWYRQTMMQGLELLAYFRNRAPLDDSGMPKDRFSAEMPDATLATLKIQPSEPRDSAVYFCASGLGQTMQTEAFFGQGTRLTVV.

V and J are TRBV7-9 and TRBJ2-7; tentative D call: TRBD2 (6 bases). The germline V gene has CDR1 SEHNR and CDR2 FQNEAQ (reference sequence). There are 15 residues in the CDR3. Trimming took 2 bases from V and 5 from J, leaving 16 bases between them. The DNA of the CDR3 is TGTGCCAGCAGCTTACCTCAAACGGGGGACCACGAGCAGTACTTC. It translates to CASSLPQTGDHEQYF.

The chain couples TRBV2 to TRBJ1-3; TRBD1 is a possible D gene (5 bases). CDR1 SNHLY and CDR2 FYNNEI come from the germline V gene. The CDR3 has 16 residues. With 1 base removed from V and 0 bases from J, the gap between germline ends came to 10 bases. Written as DNA, the CDR3 is TGTGCCAGCAGTGAAGTCCAAGGGGCCTCTGGAAACACCATATATTTT. Protein: CASSEVQGASGNTIYF.

This CDR3 is CASSHNRGNQPQHF. The DNA for the CDR3 is TGTGCCAGCAGCCACAACAGGGGCAATCAGCCCCAGCATTTT. V usage is TRBV3-1 (or the pseudogene TRBV3-2) and J usage is TRBJ1-5, with a possible D match to TRBD1 (6 bases). Germline V CDR1 and CDR2: LGHDT, YNNKEL (reference sequence). The length of the CDR3 is 14 residues. V shed 3 bases and J shed 2 bases, with 8 bases lying between them.

V gene TRBV24-1 combines with J gene TRBJ2-3, with TRBD2 as a possible D gene (5 bases). CDR1 and CDR2 from the germline V gene are KGHDR and SFDVKD. This CDR3 spans 14 amino acids. Trimming left V 6 bases short and J 3 bases short, with 12 bases between. The CDR3 DNA reads as TGTGCCACCAGTAAGAGGGAGCGGACAGATACGCAGTATTTT. Protein product: CATSKRERTDTQYF.

CDR3 residues: CASSQDLLAKEQFF. In DNA form, the CDR3 reads TGTGCCAGCAGCCAAGACTTACTAGCGAAAGAGCAGTTCTTC. The chain has TRBV14 and TRBJ2-1; 7 bases agree with TRBD2. V dropped 0 bases and J dropped 10; count of bases not matched to a gene: 6. The V gene's germline CDR1 is SGHDN and CDR2 FVKESK. The CDR3 has 14 residues.

This clone was found once. The chain links TRBV10-3 to TRBJ2-3; 7 bases are a match to TRBD1. This CDR3 is built from 16 residues. Germline CDR1 ENHRY, CDR2 SYGVKD. Germline trimming cut 6 bases from V and 0 bases from J; bases unmatched to any gene: 9. CDR3 DNA: TGTGCCATCAGCGCCGGACAGGTCTCTAGCACAGATACGCAGTATTTT. Amino acid sequence: CAISAGQVSSTDTQYF.

The chain combines TRBV5-1 with TRBJ1-1; D perhaps matches TRBD1 (6 bases). From germline, CDR1 is SGHRS and CDR2 YFSETQ. The CDR3 has 15 residues. Deletions cut 0 bases from V and 5 bases from J, with 14 bases between. Here the CDR3 reads CASSLAGQQGTEAFF. The CDR3 DNA follows: TGCGCCAGCAGCTTGGCTGGACAGCAGGGTACTGAAGCTTTCTTT.

This chain joins TRBV12-1 and TRBJ1-5; whether TRBD1, the table's D call, matches the DNA was not checked. TRBV12-1 is assigned pseudogene status. This CDR3 has 17 amino acids. CDR3 coding DNA: TGTGCCAGCAGCCTTGAGAGGGACAGGGGGCACGGACAGCCCCAGCATTTT. It translates to CASSLERDRGHGQPQHF.

The chain recombines TRBV5-8 with TRBJ1-6; D is ambiguous. The CDR3 spans 16 residues. Germline CDR1 is SGHTS and CDR2 is YDEGEE. Trimming took off 2 bases at V and 1 base at J, with 10 bases between the two ends. The CDR3 bases are TGTGCCAGCAGCTTCGGTCAGGCGTCCTATAATTCACCCCTCCACTTT. Amino acid sequence: CASSFGQASYNSPLHF.

The chain joins TRBV29-1 to TRBJ1-4; TRBD1 might be the D (6 bases). Germline V lookup: CDR1 SQVTM, CDR2 ANQGSEA. The CDR3 length is 13 residues. V lost 3 bases and J lost 8, with 13 bases in between. The CDR3 coding sequence is TGCAGCGTTGATGCGGGGGGCAACGAAAAACTGTTTTTT. This translates into CSVDAGGNEKLFF.

This clone was observed a single time. The chain recombines TRBV27 with TRBJ2-7; 10 bases map to TRBD1. The CDR3 sequence is 15 residues long. Trimming took 5 bases from V and 6 from J; bases not matched to a gene: 10. CDR1 MNHEY and CDR2 SMNVEV come from the germline V gene (reference sequence). The CDR3 spells CASSLTGTGVSEQYF. CDR3 nucleotides: TGTGCCAGCAGTCTCACCGGGACAGGGGTGAGCGAGCAGTACTTC.

The chain joins TRBV9 to TRBJ1-2; 9 bases align to TRBD1. CDR1 and CDR2 from the germline V gene are SGDLS and YYNGEE. This CDR3 spans 12 amino acids. J lost 13 bases, V lost 3 bases, and 7 bases had no gene match. As DNA, the CDR3 is TGTGCCAGCAGCGGCTCGACAGGGGGAGGCACCTTC. It codes for CASSGSTGGGTF.

The V call is TRBV6-1, the J call TRBJ1-1, with D hard to call. Germline V gene data show CDR1 as MNHNS and CDR2 as SASEGT. The CDR3 extends over 13 amino acids. V was pared by 2 bases and J by 2 bases, with 6 bases between. The CDR3 bases are TGTGCCAGCAGTGAAACATTAAACACTGAAGCTTTCTTT. Translating gives CASSETLNTEAFF.

The J gene is TRBJ1-1, the V gene TRBV30, with TRBD1 matching over 9 bases. V lost 4 bases to trimming and J lost 1 base; unmatched junction nucleotides: 4. CDR1 and CDR2 (germline): GTSNPN, SVGIG (reference sequence). The CDR3 spans 14 residues. CDR3 nucleotide sequence: TGTGCCTGGAAGGGACAGGGCGGGAACACTGAAGCTTTCTTT. It is translated as CAWKGQGGNTEAFF. The variable domain in full, with the rest retrieved from reference TRBV30 and TRBJ1-1, is SQTIHQWPATLVQPVGSPLSLECTVEGTSNPNLYWYRQAAGRGLQLLFYSVGIGQISSEVPQNLSASRPQDRQFILSSKKLLLSDSGFYLCAWKGQGGNTEAFFGQGTRLTVV.

The gene calls are TRBV6-5 and TRBJ2-7, with D perhaps matching TRBD2 (6 bases). The germline V gene has CDR1 MNHEY and CDR2 SVGAGI. V lost 6 bases to trimming and J lost 2 bases, with 14 bases between them. The CDR3 spans 14 residues. The CDR3 loop reads CASSLERRAYEQYF. CDR3 bases: TGTGCCAGCAGCTTGGAGCGGAGGGCCTACGAGCAGTACTTC.

The chain carries TRBV27 and TRBJ2-1; 7 nucleotides line up with TRBD1. V shed 8 bases, J shed 4 bases, and the junction held 14 bases outside the gene matches. The CDR3 has 16 amino acids. Germline V gene lookup returns CDR1 MNHEY and CDR2 SMNVEV (reference sequence). The CDR3 sequence: CASSNSGTEYYNEQFF. The DNA for the CDR3 is TGTGCCAGCTCAAACTCCGGGACAGAATATTACAATGAGCAGTTCTTC.

The chain combines TRBV13 with TRBJ2-1; TRBD2 aligns across 8 bases. Germline CDR1 and CDR2: PRHDT and FYEKMQ (reference sequence). This CDR3 comprises 19 residues. Germline trimming cut 5 bases from V and 3 bases from J; bases unmatched to any gene: 18. For the CDR3, the DNA is TGTGCCAGCAGCCCCGTGGGGAGCGGGAGACCCGTCCTCTACAATGAGCAGTTCTTC. Translating it yields CASSPVGSGRPVLYNEQFF.

In this sample, this clone turned up once. The chain joins TRBV5-4 to TRBJ2-7; 7 nucleotides agree with TRBD1. The junction had 5 bases not matched to a gene; V was cut back by 0 bases and J by 2 bases. This CDR3 is built from 15 residues. The germline V gene has CDR1 SGHNT and CDR2 YYREEE (reference sequence). The CDR3 sequence: CASSLVPTGAYEQYF. The CDR3 bases are TGTGCCAGCAGCTTGGTCCCCACAGGGGCCTACGAGCAGTACTTC.

The V gene is TRBV24-1, the J gene TRBJ2-2; a weak D match, TRBD1 (5 bases). Deletions cut 4 bases from V and 5 bases from J, with 7 bases between. CDR3 length: 13 residues. Germline loops: CDR1 KGHDR, CDR2 SFDVKD. CDR3 DNA sequence: TGTGCCACCAGTGACGGACAAACCGGGGAGCTGTTTTTT. Protein: CATSDGQTGELFF.

The chain employs TRBV28 and TRBJ1-1; D ambiguous. The V and J ends lost 3 bases and 10 bases respectively, with 9 bases between them. From germline, CDR1 is MDHEN and CDR2 SYDVKM. The CDR3 extends over 11 amino acids. CDR3 in amino acids: CASSFEGRAFF. CDR3 coding DNA: TGTGCCAGCAGTTTCGAGGGTAGAGCTTTCTTT.

The chain employs TRBV6-5 and TRBJ1-5, with D possibly matching TRBD1 (6 bases). CDR1 and CDR2 (germline): MNHEY, SVGAGI. This CDR3 has 14 amino acids. Trimming removed 7 bases from V and 4 bases from J, with 14 bases in between. The CDR3 here is CASTGGTTNQPQHF. The CDR3 nucleotides read TGTGCCAGCACCGGTGGGACAACTAATCAGCCCCAGCATTTT.

The chain couples TRBV24-1 to TRBJ2-3; 7 bases fit TRBD2. The CDR3 covers 14 residues. Trimming cost V 4 bases and J 3 bases; bases outside gene matches: 3. Per the germline V gene, CDR1 is KGHDR and CDR2 is SFDVKD. CDR3 bases: TGTGCCACCAGTGAACCGGGAGGTACAGATACGCAGTATTTT. It is translated as CATSEPGGTDTQYF.

The rearrangement joins TRBV12-3 or TRBV12-4 to TRBJ2-2; D possibly corresponds to TRBD1 (6 bases). The germline V and J ends were trimmed by 8 bases and 4 bases, with 8 bases remaining between them. The CDR3 loop spans 12 amino acids. The CDR3 here is CASGRGTGELFF. CDR3 DNA: TGTGCCAGCGGCAGGGGCACCGGGGAGCTGTTTTTT.

J is TRBJ2-2 and V is TRBV27; unclear D gene. Per the germline V gene, CDR1 is MNHEY and CDR2 is SMNVEV (reference sequence). CDR3 length equals 14 residues. V shed 1 base and J shed 4 bases, with 7 bases lying between them. CDR3 nucleotides: TGTGCCAGCAGTTTATTCTCCCTCACCGGGGAGCTGTTTTTT. This encodes CASSLFSLTGELFF.

The chain couples TRBV6-5 to TRBJ1-1; 9 positions match TRBD1. V lost 4 bases and J lost 7; bases outside the gene matches: 7. Per the germline V gene, CDR1 is MNHEY and CDR2 is SVGAGI. There are 14 residues in the CDR3. The CDR3 sequence is CASSSTGGAGEAFF. The DNA of the CDR3 is TGTGCCAGCAGTTCAACAGGGGGCGCGGGTGAAGCTTTCTTT.